A single sample gave rise to the 21 T cell receptor beta chains below, sequenced in a study of vaccination effects on CD4 cells after COVID-19. Libraries were prepared by immunoSEQ multiplex PCR; TCRdb keeps only in-frame clonotypes and omits some of them. The table lists around 60,000 clones, around three quarters of them singletons. Viral peptide pools were used in the ViraFEST assay to expand antigen-specific CD4+ T cells, and sequencing came afterward. Having been cultured for less than 12 days, the cells underwent CD4+ T cell isolation. BNT162b2 vaccine or mRNA-1273 vaccine was given to participants in two doses. Their target antigens are unknown. The input for sequencing was CD4+ T cells from PBMCs cultured with HCoV-229E spike peptides, taken after COVID-19 vaccination. The receptors stem from a human donor who received a COVID-19 vaccine.

The rearrangement joins TRBV5-1 to TRBJ2-3; possibly TRBD1 for D (5 bases). V was cut by 0 bases and J by 2 bases, with 7 bases left in between. The CDR3 covers 14 residues. Germline CDR1 SGHRS, CDR2 YFSETQ. The CDR3 spells CASSLGQYTDTQYF. CDR3 bases: TGCGCCAGCAGCTTGGGACAGTACACAGATACGCAGTATTTT.

The V call is TRBV28, the J call TRBJ1-6; weak D call: TRBD1 (6 bases). The CDR3 runs 15 residues. Trimming removed 6 bases at V and 6 bases at J, with 15 bases between. Germline V gene sequence: CDR1 MDHEN, CDR2 SYDVKM. CDR3 residues: CASSSTGTLNSPLHF. Here the CDR3 DNA reads TGTGCCAGCAGCTCGACCGGGACACTTAATTCACCCCTCCACTTT.

This clone appeared a single time. The V gene is TRBV19, the J gene TRBJ1-2, with 7 nucleotides matching TRBD1. V gave up 4 bases and J gave up 1 base; unmatched junction bases: 6. Germline lookup yields CDR1 LNHDA and CDR2 SQIVND (reference sequence). The CDR3 loop spans 15 amino acids. This CDR3 is CASSNPGQINYGYTF. Written as DNA, the CDR3 is TGTGCCAGTAGTAACCCGGGACAGATTAACTATGGCTACACCTTC.

The chain joins TRBV5-4 to TRBJ1-1, with TRBD1 as a possible D gene (6 bases). The CDR3 length is 15 residues. Between the trimmed V and J ends, which lost 0 bases and 5 bases, there was a span of 14 bases. The germline CDR1 and CDR2 sequences are SGHNT and YYREEE (reference sequence). The CDR3 nucleotides read TGTGCCAGCAGCTTGGGGGGGGCAGGGAGGACTGAAGCTTTCTTT. Translating gives CASSLGGAGRTEAFF.

The chain carries TRBV28 and TRBJ1-5; the match to TRBD1 covers 7 bases. After removal of 6 bases from V and 3 bases from J, the junction contained 8 bases not matched to a gene. CDR1 and CDR2 from the germline V gene are MDHEN and SYDVKM. The length of the CDR3 is 15 residues. CDR3 bases: TGTGCCAGCAGACCTACAGGGGTCTTCAATCAGCCCCAGCATTTT. Its protein is CASRPTGVFNQPQHF.

This chain links TRBV11-2 with TRBJ2-1; TRBD2 matches 9 bases. Germline-derived CDR1 and CDR2 are SGHAT and FQNNGV. After removal of 1 base from V and 0 bases from J, the junction contained 4 bases not matched to a gene. The CDR3 covers 17 residues. The DNA of the CDR3 is TGTGCCAGCAGCTTAGTTGCTAGCGGGGACTCCTACAATGAGCAGTTCTTC. Protein product: CASSLVASGDSYNEQFF.

The chain couples TRBV7-8 to TRBJ1-4; unclear D gene. Trimming stripped 1 base from V and 5 bases from J, with 14 bases between. Looked up from germline, CDR1 is SGHVS and CDR2 is FQNEAQ. The CDR3 extends over 16 amino acids. CDR3 in DNA: TGTGCCAGCAGCTTAGTTCGGGCAGGCGGGAATGAAAAACTGTTTTTT. It encodes CASSLVRAGGNEKLFF.

This chain links TRBV4-3 with TRBJ2-5, with D perhaps TRBD1 or TRBD2 (5 bases each). In germline, CDR1 is LGHNA, CDR2 YSLEER. CDR3 length: 16 amino acids. The germline V and J ends were trimmed by 0 bases and 6 bases, with 17 bases remaining between them. The CDR3 loop reads CASSQDTGQRGKTQYF. DNA of the CDR3: TGCGCCAGCAGCCAAGATACGGGGCAACGAGGGAAGACCCAGTACTTC.

This clone was found a few times. This rearrangement joins TRBV6-1 to TRBJ1-2; D is perhaps TRBD1 (5 bases). The CDR3 totals 14 residues. V lost 1 base and J 5 bases, leaving 11 bases between the germline ends. Germline V gives CDR1 MNHNS, CDR2 SASEGT. The CDR3 DNA is TGTGCCAGCAGTGAAGTGGGGCGCGGGTATGGCTACACCTTC. This translates into CASSEVGRGYGYTF.

The sample holds a few counts of this clone. V usage is TRBV11-3 and J usage is TRBJ1-4; tentative D call: TRBD1 (5 bases). Trimming left V 6 bases short and J 5 bases short, with 16 bases between. The CDR3 is 15 amino acids. Germline V CDR1 and CDR2: SGHNT, YENEEA. In DNA, the CDR3 is TGTGCCAGCAGTCTCTCCACGGGGGGGAATGAAAAACTGTTTTTT. As protein: CASSLSTGGNEKLFF.

The rearrangement uses TRBV5-1 and TRBJ2-7; TRBD1 matches 8 bases. Losses at the gene ends were 3 bases for V and 4 bases for J; bases not matched to a gene: 18. Germline V gene data show CDR1 as SGHRS and CDR2 as YFSETQ. This CDR3 spans 18 amino acids. CDR3 sequence: CASSSRRVPTGATYEQYV. The CDR3 DNA follows: TGCGCCAGCAGCTCGAGGCGGGTCCCGACAGGGGCGACGTACGAGCAGTACGTC.

The CDR3 nucleotides read TGTGCCAGCTCACCGTCACTTCCGAGGAACTCTGGAAACACCATATATTTT. Protein sequence: CASSPSLPRNSGNTIYF. The chain combines TRBV18 with TRBJ1-3; D gene unclear. The CDR3 contains 17 residues. V gave up 3 bases and J gave up 0 bases, with 15 bases separating them. In germline, CDR1 is KGHSH, CDR2 LQKENI.

V usage is TRBV7-8 and J usage is TRBJ1-5; 9 positions agree with TRBD1. Germline V gene lookup returns CDR1 SGHVS and CDR2 FQNEAQ. V dropped 4 bases and J dropped 5; count of bases not matched to a gene: 6. This CDR3 spans 15 amino acids. CDR3 sequence (DNA): TGTGCCAGCAGCTCAAAACGACAGGGGGATCAGCCCCAGCATTTT. Translating it yields CASSSKRQGDQPQHF.

The chain joins TRBV19 to TRBJ1-2; 8 bases line up with TRBD1. Germline assignment: CDR1 LNHDA and CDR2 SQIVND (reference sequence). V dropped 3 bases and J dropped 5; count of bases not matched to a gene: 8. The CDR3 length is 15 residues. The chain's CDR3 is CASSMGTGGRYGYTF. DNA of the CDR3: TGTGCCAGTAGTATGGGAACAGGGGGTCGATATGGCTACACCTTC.

This clone was detected a few times. This CDR3 is CAISEGLSNQPQHF. In DNA, the CDR3 is TGTGCCATCAGTGAGGGACTGAGCAATCAGCCCCAGCATTTT. This sequence joins TRBV10-3 and TRBJ1-5; D remains unclear. Germline values: CDR1 ENHRY, CDR2 SYGVKD. The ends were cut back, 2 bases at V and 1 base at J, with 6 bases in the middle. CDR3 size: 14 residues.

The V gene is TRBV6-5, the J gene TRBJ1-2, with D perhaps matching TRBD1 (5 bases). The ends were cut back, 6 bases at V and 2 bases at J, with 10 bases in the middle. The length of the CDR3 is 13 residues. In germline, CDR1 is MNHEY, CDR2 SVGAGI. CDR3 protein: CASRWGENYGYTF. For the CDR3, the DNA is TGTGCCAGCAGATGGGGGGAAAACTATGGCTACACCTTC.

The V call is TRBV27, the J call TRBJ2-7; D possibly uses TRBD1 or TRBD2 (5 bases each). This CDR3 is built from 13 residues. V lost 9 bases and J 3 bases, leaving 15 bases between the germline ends. The germline CDR1 and CDR2 sequences are MNHEY and SMNVEV (reference sequence). The CDR3 DNA reads as TGTGCCAGAAGAAGGGGAGCTTTCTACGAGCAGTACGTC. This encodes CARRRGAFYEQYV.

This clone has only one observation. The CDR3 DNA follows: TGTGCCAGCTCACGACAGGACTATCAGCCCCAGCATTTT. This gives the protein CASSRQDYQPQHF. This sequence joins TRBV18 and TRBJ1-5; D might be TRBD1 (6 bases). V was cut by 4 bases and J by 5 bases, with 9 bases left in between. The CDR3 covers 13 residues. Germline V gene data show CDR1 as KGHSH and CDR2 as LQKENI.

This clone was observed a single time. V and J are TRBV5-1 and TRBJ2-1; D gene ambiguous. Germline V gives CDR1 SGHRS, CDR2 YFSETQ. The CDR3 consists of 14 residues. Trimming took off 3 bases at V and 10 bases at J, with 17 bases between the two ends. CDR3 nucleotides: TGCGCCAGCAGCTCGCCTGCCGGTAAGTGGGAGCAGTTCTTC. It specifies CASSSPAGKWEQFF.

V gene TRBV7-3 combines with J gene TRBJ2-2; D perhaps matches TRBD2 (6 bases). Trimming shortened V by 0 bases and J by 6 bases, and 8 bases separated the two germline ends. Per germline, CDR1 SGHTA and CDR2 FQGTGA. The CDR3 has 14 residues. The CDR3 DNA follows: TGTGCCAGCAGCTTAACATGGGGGGCCGGGGAGCTGTTTTTT. Translated, it gives CASSLTWGAGELFF.

CDR3 protein: CSTRSEAEAFF. The DNA for the CDR3 is TGCAGCACTCGGTCTGAGGCTGAAGCTTTCTTT. V gene TRBV29-1 combines with J gene TRBJ1-1; D gene ambiguous. V lost 8 bases, J lost 6 bases, and 13 bases lay in between. The germline V gene encodes CDR1 SQVTM and CDR2 ANQGSEA. This CDR3 contains 11 residues.